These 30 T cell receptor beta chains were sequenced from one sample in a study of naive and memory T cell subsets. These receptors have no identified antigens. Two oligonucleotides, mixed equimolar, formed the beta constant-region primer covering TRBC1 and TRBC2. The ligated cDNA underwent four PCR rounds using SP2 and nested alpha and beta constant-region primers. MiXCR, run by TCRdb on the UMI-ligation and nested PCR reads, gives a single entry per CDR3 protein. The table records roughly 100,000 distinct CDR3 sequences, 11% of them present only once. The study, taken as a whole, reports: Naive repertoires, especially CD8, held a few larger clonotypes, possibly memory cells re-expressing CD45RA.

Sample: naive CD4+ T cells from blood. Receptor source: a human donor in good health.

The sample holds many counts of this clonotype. CDR3 sequence: CASSASLGTDTQYF. CDR3 coding DNA: TGTGCCAGCAGCGCTAGTCTGGGCACAGATACGCAGTATTTT. This rearrangement joins TRBV9 to TRBJ2-3; no definite D call. The CDR3 has 14 amino acids. V lost 3 bases, J lost 1 base, and 9 bases lay in between. Germline CDR1 reads SGDLS; CDR2 reads YYNGEE.

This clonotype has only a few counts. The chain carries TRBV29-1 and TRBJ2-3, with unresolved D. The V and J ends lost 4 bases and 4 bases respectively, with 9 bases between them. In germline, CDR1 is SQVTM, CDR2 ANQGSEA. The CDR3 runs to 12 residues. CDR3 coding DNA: TGCAGCGTTGTAGGAGAACCAGATACGCAGTATTTT. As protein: CSVVGEPDTQYF.

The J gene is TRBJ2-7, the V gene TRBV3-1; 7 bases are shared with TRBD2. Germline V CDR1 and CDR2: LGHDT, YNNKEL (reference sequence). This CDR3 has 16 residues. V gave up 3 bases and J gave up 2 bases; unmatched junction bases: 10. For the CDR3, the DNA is TGTGCCAGCAGCCATTCCCTTCGCGGGAGCGCCTACGAGCAGTACTTC. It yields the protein CASSHSLRGSAYEQYF.

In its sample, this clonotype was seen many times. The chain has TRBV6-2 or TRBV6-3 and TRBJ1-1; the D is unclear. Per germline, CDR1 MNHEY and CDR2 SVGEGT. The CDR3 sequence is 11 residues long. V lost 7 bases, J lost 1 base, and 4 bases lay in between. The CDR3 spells CASKRNTEAFF. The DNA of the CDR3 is TGTGCCAGCAAGAGGAACACTGAAGCTTTCTTT.

CDR3 sequence reads: CASSLVQGASNQPQHF. CDR3 sequence (DNA): TGTGCCAGCAGCCTAGTTCAGGGTGCAAGTAATCAGCCCCAGCATTTT. The rearrangement links TRBV7-2 to TRBJ1-5; maybe TRBD1 (5 bases). CDR3 length: 16 residues. Germline CDR1 SGHTA, CDR2 FQGNSA. Trimming pared 5 bases from V and 4 bases from J, leaving 18 bases between.

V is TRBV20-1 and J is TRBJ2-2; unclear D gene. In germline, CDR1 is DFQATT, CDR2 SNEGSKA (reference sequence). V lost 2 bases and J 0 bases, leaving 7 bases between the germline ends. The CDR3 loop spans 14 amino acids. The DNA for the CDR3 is TGCAGTGCTAGACCGGGCGCGAACACCGGGGAGCTGTTTTTT. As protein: CSARPGANTGELFF.

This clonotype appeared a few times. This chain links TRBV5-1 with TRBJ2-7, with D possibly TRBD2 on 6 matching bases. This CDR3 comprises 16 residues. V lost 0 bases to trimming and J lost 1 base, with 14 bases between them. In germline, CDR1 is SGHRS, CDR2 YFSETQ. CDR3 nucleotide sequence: TGCGCCAGCAGCTTGGGTCCGGGACTGAATTCCTACGAGCAGTACTTC. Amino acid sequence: CASSLGPGLNSYEQYF.

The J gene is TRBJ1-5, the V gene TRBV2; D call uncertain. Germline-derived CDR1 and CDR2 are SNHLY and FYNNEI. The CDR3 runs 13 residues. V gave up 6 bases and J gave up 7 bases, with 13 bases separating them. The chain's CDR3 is CASRTEGGQPQHF. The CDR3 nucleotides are TGTGCCAGCAGGACCGAAGGCGGCCAGCCCCAGCATTTT.

CDR3 coding DNA: TGTGCCAGCAGCCAAGGGGCCTTAGGGGCCGGGGCCAACGTCCTGACTTTC. It is translated as CASSQGALGAGANVLTF. This chain connects TRBV3-1 to TRBJ2-6; D is perhaps TRBD1 (5 bases). Germline CDR1 is LGHDT and CDR2 is YNNKEL (reference sequence). The V and J ends lost 1 base and 4 bases respectively, with 14 bases between them. This CDR3 region has 17 residues.

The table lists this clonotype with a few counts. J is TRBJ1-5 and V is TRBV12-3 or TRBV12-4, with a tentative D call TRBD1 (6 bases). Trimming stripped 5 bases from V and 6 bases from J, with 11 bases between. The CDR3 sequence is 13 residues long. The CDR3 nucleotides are TGTGCCAGCAGTCCCGGGGGCAGTCAGCCCCAGCATTTT. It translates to CASSPGGSQPQHF.

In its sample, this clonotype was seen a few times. CDR3 sequence reads: CASSRGGSGSYEQYF. DNA for the CDR3: TGTGCCAGCAGCCGCGGGGGTAGCGGGAGCTACGAGCAGTACTTC. The chain links TRBV7-8 to TRBJ2-7; TRBD2 matches at 9 bases. The germline gives CDR1 SGHVS, CDR2 FQNEAQ. After removal of 5 bases from V and 3 bases from J, the junction contained 8 bases not matched to a gene. The CDR3 is 15 residues long. The full variable domain, its missing parts supplied by reference TRBV7-8 and TRBJ2-7, is GAGVSQSPRYKVAKRGQDVALRCDPISGHVSLFWYQQALGQGPEFLTYFQNEAQLDKSGLPSDRFFAERPEGSVSTLKIQRTQQEDSAVYLCASSRGGSGSYEQYFGPGTRLTVT.

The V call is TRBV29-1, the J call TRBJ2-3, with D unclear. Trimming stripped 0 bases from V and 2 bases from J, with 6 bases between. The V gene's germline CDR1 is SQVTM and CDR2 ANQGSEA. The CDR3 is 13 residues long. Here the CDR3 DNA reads TGCAGCGTTGAAGACTGGCTCACAGATACGCAGTATTTT. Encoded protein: CSVEDWLTDTQYF.

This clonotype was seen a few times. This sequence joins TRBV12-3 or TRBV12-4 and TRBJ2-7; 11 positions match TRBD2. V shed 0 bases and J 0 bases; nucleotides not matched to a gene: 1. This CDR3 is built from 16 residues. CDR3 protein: CASSLALAGGSYEQYF. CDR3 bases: TGTGCCAGCAGTTTAGCGCTAGCGGGAGGCTCCTACGAGCAGTACTTC.

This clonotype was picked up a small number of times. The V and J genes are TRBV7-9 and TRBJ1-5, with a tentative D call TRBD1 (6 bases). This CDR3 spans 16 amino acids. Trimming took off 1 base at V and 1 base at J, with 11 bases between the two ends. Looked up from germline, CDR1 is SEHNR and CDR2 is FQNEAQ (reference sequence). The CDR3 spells CASSLGAGASNQPQHF. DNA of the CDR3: TGTGCCAGCAGCTTAGGGGCAGGGGCCAGCAATCAGCCCCAGCATTTT. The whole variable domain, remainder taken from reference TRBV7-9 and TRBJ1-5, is DTGVSQNPRHKITKRGQNVTFRCDPISEHNRLYWYRQTLGQGPEFLTYFQNEAQLEKSRLLSDRFSAERPKGSFSTLEIQRTEQGDSAMYLCASSLGAGASNQPQHFGDGTRLSIL.

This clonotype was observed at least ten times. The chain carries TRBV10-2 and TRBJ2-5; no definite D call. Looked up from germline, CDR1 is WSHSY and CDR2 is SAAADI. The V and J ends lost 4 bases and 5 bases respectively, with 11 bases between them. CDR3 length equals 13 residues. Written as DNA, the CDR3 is TGCGCCAGCAGTGTTTGGCAACTGGAGACCCAGTACTTC. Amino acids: CASSVWQLETQYF.

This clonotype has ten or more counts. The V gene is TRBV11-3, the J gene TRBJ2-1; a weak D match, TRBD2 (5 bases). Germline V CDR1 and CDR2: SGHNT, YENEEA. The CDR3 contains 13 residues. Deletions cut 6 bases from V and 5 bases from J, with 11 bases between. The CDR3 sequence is CASSRGLNNEQFF. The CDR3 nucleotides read TGTGCCAGCAGTAGAGGACTTAACAATGAGCAGTTCTTC.

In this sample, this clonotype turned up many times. The CDR3 DNA reads as TGTGCCAGCAGCCCCTCCGGGACGGTGAACACTGAAGCTTTCTTT. The encoded protein is CASSPSGTVNTEAFF. The V and J genes are TRBV7-9 and TRBJ1-1, with D tentatively TRBD1 (5 bases). The CDR3 totals 15 residues. Trimming removed 5 bases from V and 0 bases from J, with 13 bases in between. From germline, CDR1 is SEHNR and CDR2 FQNEAQ (reference sequence).

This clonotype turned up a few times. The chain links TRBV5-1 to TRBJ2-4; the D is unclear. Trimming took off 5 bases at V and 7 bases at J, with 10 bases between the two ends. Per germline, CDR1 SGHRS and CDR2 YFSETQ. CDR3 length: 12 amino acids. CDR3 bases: TGCGCCAGCAGTGCGGATCGGAACATTCAGTACTTC. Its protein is CASSADRNIQYF.

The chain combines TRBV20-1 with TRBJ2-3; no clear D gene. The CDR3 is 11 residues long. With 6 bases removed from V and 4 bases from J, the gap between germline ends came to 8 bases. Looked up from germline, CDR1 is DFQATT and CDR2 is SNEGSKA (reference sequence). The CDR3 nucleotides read TGCAGTGCCCCCCGGGCAGATACGCAGTATTTT. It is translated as CSAPRADTQYF.

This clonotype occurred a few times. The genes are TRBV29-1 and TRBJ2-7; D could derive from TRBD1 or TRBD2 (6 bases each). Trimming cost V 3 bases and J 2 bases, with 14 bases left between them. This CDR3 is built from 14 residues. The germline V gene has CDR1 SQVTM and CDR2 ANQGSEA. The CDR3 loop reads CSVERDTTTYEQYF. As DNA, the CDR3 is TGCAGCGTTGAGCGGGACACCACGACCTACGAGCAGTACTTC.

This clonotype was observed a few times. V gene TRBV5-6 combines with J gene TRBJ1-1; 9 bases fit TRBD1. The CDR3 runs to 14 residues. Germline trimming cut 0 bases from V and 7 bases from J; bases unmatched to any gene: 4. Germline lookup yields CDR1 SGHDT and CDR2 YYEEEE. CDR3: CASSLAAGQGEAFF. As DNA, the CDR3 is TGTGCCAGCAGCTTGGCGGCGGGACAGGGTGAAGCTTTCTTT.

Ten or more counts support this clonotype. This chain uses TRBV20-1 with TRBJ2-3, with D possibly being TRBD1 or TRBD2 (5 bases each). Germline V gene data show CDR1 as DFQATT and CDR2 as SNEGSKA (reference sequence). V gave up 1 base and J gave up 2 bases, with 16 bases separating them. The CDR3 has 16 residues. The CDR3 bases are TGCAGTGCTAGAGGGACGACAGCTAGCTTCACAGATACGCAGTATTTT. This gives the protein CSARGTTASFTDTQYF.

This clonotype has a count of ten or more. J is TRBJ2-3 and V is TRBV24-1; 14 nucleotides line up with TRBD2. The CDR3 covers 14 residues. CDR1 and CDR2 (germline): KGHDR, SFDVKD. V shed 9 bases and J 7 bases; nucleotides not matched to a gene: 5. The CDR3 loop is CATGLAGGGNTQYF. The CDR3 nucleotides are TGTGCCACCGGACTAGCGGGGGGCGGGAATACGCAGTATTTT.

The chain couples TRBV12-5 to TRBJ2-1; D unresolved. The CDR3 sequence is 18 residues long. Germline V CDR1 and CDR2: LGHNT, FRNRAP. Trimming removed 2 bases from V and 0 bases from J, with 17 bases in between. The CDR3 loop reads CASGLISPDPPSYNEQFF. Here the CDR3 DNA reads TGTGCTAGTGGTTTGATTTCGCCCGACCCACCCTCCTACAATGAGCAGTTCTTC. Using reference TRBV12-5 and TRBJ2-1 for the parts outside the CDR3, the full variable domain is DARVTQTPRHKVTEMGQEVTMRCQPILGHNTVFWYRQTMMQGLELLAYFRNRAPLDDSGMPKDRFSAEMPDATLATLKIQPSEPRDSAVYFCASGLISPDPPSYNEQFFGPGTRLTVL.

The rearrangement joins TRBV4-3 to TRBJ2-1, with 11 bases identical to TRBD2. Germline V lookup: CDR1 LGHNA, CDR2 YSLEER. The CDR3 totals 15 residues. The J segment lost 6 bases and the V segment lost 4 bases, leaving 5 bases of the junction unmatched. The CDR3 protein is CASSLLAGEGNEQFF. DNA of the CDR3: TGCGCCAGCAGCCTACTAGCGGGGGAGGGCAATGAGCAGTTCTTC.

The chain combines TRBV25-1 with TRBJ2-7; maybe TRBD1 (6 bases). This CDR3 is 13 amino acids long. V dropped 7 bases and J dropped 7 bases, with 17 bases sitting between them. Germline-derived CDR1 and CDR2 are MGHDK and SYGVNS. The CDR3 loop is CASTRTVGGEQYF. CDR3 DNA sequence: TGTGCCAGCACCAGGACAGTCGGTGGGGAGCAGTACTTC.

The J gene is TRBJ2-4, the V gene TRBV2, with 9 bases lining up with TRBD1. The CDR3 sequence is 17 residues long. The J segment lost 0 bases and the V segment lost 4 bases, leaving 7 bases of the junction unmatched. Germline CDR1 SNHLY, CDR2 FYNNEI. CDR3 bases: TGTGCCAGCAGTGCGCAAGGACAGGGGCTAGCCAAAAACATTCAGTACTTC. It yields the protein CASSAQGQGLAKNIQYF.

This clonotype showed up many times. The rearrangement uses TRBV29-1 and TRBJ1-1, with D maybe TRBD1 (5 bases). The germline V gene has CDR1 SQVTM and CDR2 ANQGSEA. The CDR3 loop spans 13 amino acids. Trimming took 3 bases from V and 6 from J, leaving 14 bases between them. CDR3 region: CSVERGPSSEAFF. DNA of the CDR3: TGCAGCGTTGAGCGGGGCCCGTCCTCTGAAGCTTTCTTT.

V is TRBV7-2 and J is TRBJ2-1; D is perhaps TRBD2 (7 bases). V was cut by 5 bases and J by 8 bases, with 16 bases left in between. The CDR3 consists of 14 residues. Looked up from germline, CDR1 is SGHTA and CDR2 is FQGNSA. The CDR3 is CASSAGAGVDEQFF. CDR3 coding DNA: TGTGCCAGCAGCGCGGGGGCGGGAGTCGATGAGCAGTTCTTC. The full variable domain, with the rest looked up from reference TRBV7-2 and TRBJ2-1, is GAGVSQSPSNKVTEKGKDVELRCDPISGHTALYWYRQSLGQGLEFLIYFQGNSAPDKSGLPSDRFSAERTGGSVSTLTIQRTQQEDSAVYLCASSAGAGVDEQFFGPGTRLTVL.

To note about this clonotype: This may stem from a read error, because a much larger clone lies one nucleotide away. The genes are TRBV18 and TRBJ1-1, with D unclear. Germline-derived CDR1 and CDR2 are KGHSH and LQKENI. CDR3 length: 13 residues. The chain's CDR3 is CASSPAGNTKAFF. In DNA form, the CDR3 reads TGTGCCAGCTCCCCGGCGGGGAACACTAAAGCTTTCTTT.